This entry lists 5 T cell receptor beta chains sequenced from one sample in a study of blood T cells in healthy people across ages. Next came a second PCR, run for roughly 6 to 11 cycles, which used a sample-barcoded 5' primer along with a J-beta primer mix. Using its own MiXCR run on the 5' RACE reads, TCRdb lists one record per CDR3 protein. The sample has 920,000 or so distinct CDR3 sequences, over 35% seen once. Sequencing was carried out using blood. Receptors were obtained from a woman in her sixties or seventies in good health.

This clonotype was observed a few times. The V and J genes are TRBV11-3 and TRBJ2-3; TRBD1 matches 7 bases. The CDR3 consists of 14 residues. CDR1 SGHNT and CDR2 YENEEA come from the germline V gene. Trimming at V came to 6 bases and at J to 2 bases, leaving 5 bases not matched to a gene. The CDR3 DNA reads as TGTGCCAGCAGTAAGACAGGGATCACAGATACGCAGTATTTT. Protein product: CASSKTGITDTQYF.

This chain joins TRBV5-1 and TRBJ2-4; weak D call: TRBD1 (7 bases). The closer fit of TRBJ2-7 to the DNA end suggests the J call may be wrong. Germline V lookup: CDR1 SGHRS, CDR2 YFSETQ. The CDR3 consists of 15 residues. The CDR3 DNA is TGCGCCAGCAGCTTGGTTCAGGGGGGTCCCTACGAGCAGTACTTC. It is translated as CASSLVQGGPYEQYF.

The chain employs TRBV20-1 and TRBJ2-1, with TRBD2 identical over 14 bases. The CDR3 extends over 16 amino acids. J lost 3 bases, V lost 5 bases, and 6 bases had no gene match. CDR1 is DFQATT and CDR2 is SNEGSKA in the germline V gene (reference sequence). For the CDR3, the DNA is TGCAGTGCTGGGACTAGCGGGAGTTACGGCTACAATGAGCAGTTCTTC. Residues: CSAGTSGSYGYNEQFF.

This chain joins TRBV9 and TRBJ1-1, with D possibly matching TRBD1 (5 bases). CDR1 SGDLS and CDR2 YYNGEE come from the germline V gene. Trimming left V 4 bases short and J 2 bases short, with 12 bases between. The CDR3 runs to 14 residues. CDR3 loop: CASSPRGANTEAFF. CDR3 nucleotide sequence: TGTGCCAGCAGCCCCCGCGGGGCTAACACTGAAGCTTTCTTT.

This clonotype was detected only a few times. The rearrangement joins TRBV2 to TRBJ2-7; unclear D gene. From germline, CDR1 is SNHLY and CDR2 FYNNEI. Deletions cut 7 bases from V and 4 bases from J, with 17 bases between. The CDR3 totals 14 residues. The CDR3 sequence: CASTPWNSIYEQYF. The CDR3 DNA sequence: TGTGCCAGCACCCCCTGGAACAGTATTTACGAGCAGTACTTC.